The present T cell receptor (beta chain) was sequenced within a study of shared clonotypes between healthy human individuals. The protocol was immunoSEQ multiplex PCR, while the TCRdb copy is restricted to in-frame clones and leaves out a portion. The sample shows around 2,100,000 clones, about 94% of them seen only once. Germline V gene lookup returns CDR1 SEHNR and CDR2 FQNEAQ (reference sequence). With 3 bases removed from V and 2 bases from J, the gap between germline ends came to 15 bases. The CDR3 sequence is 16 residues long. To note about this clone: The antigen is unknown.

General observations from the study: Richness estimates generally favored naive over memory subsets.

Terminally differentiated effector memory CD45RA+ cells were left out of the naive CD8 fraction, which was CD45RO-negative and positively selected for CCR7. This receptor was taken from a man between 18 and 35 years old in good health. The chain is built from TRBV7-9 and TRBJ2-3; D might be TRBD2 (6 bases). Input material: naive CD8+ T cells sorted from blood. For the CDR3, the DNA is TGTGCCAGCAGCTTGGTAGGATCGGGAGCCACAGATACGCAGTATTTT. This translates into CASSLVGSGATDTQYF.